This T cell receptor (beta chain) was retrieved from a study of pediatric ulcerative colitis. Rectal tissue came from one to two pinch biopsies taken at colonoscopy. Comments on this clone: No antigen is known for it.

Sequencing was at survey level. Sequencing was performed with immunoSEQ multiplex PCR; in TCRdb, only in-frame clones are kept and a portion is missing. This sample carries tens of thousands of clones, 73% of them seen once, and the ten largest clones take about 0.71%. The study, taken as a whole, reports: Blood-rectal clonal overlap within each person was significantly higher in ulcerative colitis patients than controls. A couple of patients had blood samples with substantially reduced template counts.

This sequence was found in a boy between 5 and 17 years old with moderate ulcerative colitis. Sequenced: gut tissue.

CDR3 DNA: TGTGCCAGCAGTTTAACAGGGTCTAACTATGGCTACACCTTC. Amino acid sequence: CASSLTGSNYGYTF. The chain couples TRBV28 to TRBJ1-2; D is perhaps TRBD1 (6 bases). V was clipped by 2 bases and J by 0 bases, with 7 bases between them. Germline CDR1 is MDHEN and CDR2 is SYDVKM. The CDR3 extends over 14 amino acids.